Ten or more counts support the clone carrying this T cell receptor beta chain. Its antigen is as yet unknown. As the method for making TCR beta libraries, quantitative 5'-RACE with molecular barcodes was used. TCRdb analysed the 5' RACE reads with MiXCR anew, one entry per CDR3 protein. This sample yields about 42,000 distinct CDR3 sequences, of which roughly 2.5% are seen a single time; about 4.5% belongs to the top ten. The data were obtained in a study of CD8 T cells in ankylosing spondylitis. Study observations and caveats: The authors reported significant enrichment of disease-linked clones in matched ankylosing spondylitis synovial fluid. Both synovial fluid and blood in reactive arthritis had previously been reported to carry some motif variants.

There are 13 residues in the CDR3. Germline V lookup: CDR1 SGDLS, CDR2 YYNGEE. V lost 3 bases and J lost 8; bases outside the gene matches: 4. V is TRBV9 and J is TRBJ1-4, with 7 bases fitting TRBD1. The sequenced material came from blood, either unsorted or a sorted T cell fraction (not recorded which). The TCR sequence derives from a male donor with ankylosing spondylitis or in good health (not recorded which). CDR3 DNA sequence: TGTGCCAGCAGCGGAGGGACAGACGAAAAACTGTTTTTT. The encoded protein is CASSGGTDEKLFF. The variable domain in full, with the rest retrieved from reference TRBV9 and TRBJ1-4, is DSGVTQTPKHLITATGQRVTLRCSPRSGDLSVYWYQQSLDQGLQFLIQYYNGEERAKGNILERFSAQQFPDLHSELNLSSLELGDSALYFCASSGGTDEKLFFGSGTQLSVL.